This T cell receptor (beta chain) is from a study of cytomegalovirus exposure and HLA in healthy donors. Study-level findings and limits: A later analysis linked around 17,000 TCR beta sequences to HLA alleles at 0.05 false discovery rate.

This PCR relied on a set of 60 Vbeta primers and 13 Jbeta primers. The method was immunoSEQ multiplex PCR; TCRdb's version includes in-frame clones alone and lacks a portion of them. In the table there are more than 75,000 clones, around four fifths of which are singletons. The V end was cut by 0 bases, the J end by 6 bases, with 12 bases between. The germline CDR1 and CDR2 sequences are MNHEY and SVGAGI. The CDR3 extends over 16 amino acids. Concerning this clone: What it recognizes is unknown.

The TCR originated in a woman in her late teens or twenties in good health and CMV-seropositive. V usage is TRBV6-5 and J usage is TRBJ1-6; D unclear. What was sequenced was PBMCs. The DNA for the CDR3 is TGTGCCAGCAGTTACTCGAACCGCATCGGTAATTCACCCCTCCACTTT. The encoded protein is CASSYSNRIGNSPLHF.